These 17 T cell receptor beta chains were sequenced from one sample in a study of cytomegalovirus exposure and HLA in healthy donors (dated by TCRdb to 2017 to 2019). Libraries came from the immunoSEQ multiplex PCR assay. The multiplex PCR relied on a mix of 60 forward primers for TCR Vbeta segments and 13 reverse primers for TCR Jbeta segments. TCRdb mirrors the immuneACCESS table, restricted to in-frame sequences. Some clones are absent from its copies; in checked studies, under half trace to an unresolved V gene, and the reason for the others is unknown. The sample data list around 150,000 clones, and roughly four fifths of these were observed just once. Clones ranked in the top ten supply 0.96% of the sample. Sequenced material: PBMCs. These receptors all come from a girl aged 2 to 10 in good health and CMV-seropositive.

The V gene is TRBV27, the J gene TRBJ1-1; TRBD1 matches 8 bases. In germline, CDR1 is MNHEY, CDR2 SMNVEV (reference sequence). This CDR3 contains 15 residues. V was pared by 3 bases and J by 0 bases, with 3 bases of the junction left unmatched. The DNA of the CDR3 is TGTGCCAGCAGTTTCGACAGGGGATTGAACACTGAAGCTTTCTTT. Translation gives CASSFDRGLNTEAFF.

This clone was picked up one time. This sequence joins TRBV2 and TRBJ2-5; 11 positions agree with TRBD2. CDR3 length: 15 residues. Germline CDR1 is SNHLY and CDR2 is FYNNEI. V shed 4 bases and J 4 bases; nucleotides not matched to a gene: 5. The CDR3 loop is CASSGLAGGGETQYF. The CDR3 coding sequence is TGTGCCAGCAGTGGGCTAGCGGGAGGAGGAGAGACCCAGTACTTC.

The CDR3 DNA follows: TGCGCCAGCAATGGAGGGGCCCTAGCGGGGTACACCGGGGAGCTGTTTTTT. It specifies CASNGGALAGYTGELFF. V gene TRBV5-1 combines with J gene TRBJ2-2, with TRBD2 matching over 9 bases. Germline V gives CDR1 SGHRS, CDR2 YFSETQ. The CDR3 is 17 amino acids. Trimming at V came to 6 bases and at J to 3 bases, leaving 12 bases not matched to a gene.

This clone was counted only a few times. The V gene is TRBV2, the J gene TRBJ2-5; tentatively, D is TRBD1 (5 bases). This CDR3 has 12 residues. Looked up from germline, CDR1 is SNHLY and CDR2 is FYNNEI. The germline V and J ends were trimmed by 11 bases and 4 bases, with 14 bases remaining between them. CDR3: CAAGMEGETQYF. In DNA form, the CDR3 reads TGTGCCGCAGGGATGGAAGGAGAGACCCAGTACTTC.

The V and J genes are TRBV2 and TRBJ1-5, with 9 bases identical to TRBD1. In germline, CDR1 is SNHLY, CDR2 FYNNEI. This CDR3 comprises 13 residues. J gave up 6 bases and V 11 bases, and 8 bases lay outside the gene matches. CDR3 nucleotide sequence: TGTGCCGGAGGGGGACAGGGCCGTCAGCCCCAGCATTTT. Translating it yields CAGGGQGRQPQHF.

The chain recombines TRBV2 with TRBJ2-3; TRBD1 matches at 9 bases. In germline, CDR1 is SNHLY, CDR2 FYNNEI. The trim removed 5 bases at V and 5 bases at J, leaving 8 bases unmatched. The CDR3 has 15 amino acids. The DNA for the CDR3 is TGTGCCAGCAGTAGGGGACAGGGAGAGGTAGATACGCAGTATTTT. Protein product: CASSRGQGEVDTQYF.

This CDR3 is CASSSRTGLYGYTF. The DNA for the CDR3 is TGTGCCAGCAGTTCCCGGACAGGCCTCTATGGCTACACCTTC. The chain carries TRBV28 and TRBJ1-2, with 7 bases matching TRBD1. Germline-derived CDR1 and CDR2 are MDHEN and SYDVKM. This CDR3 spans 14 amino acids. The V and J ends lost 4 bases and 4 bases, in that order; junction bases with no gene match: 6.

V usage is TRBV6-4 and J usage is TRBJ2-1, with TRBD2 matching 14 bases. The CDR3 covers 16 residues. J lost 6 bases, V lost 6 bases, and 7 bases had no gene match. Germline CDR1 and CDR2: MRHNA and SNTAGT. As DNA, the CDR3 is TGTGCCAGCAGAAGGTCCGGGACTAGCGGGAGCAATGAGCAGTTCTTC. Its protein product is CASRRSGTSGSNEQFF.

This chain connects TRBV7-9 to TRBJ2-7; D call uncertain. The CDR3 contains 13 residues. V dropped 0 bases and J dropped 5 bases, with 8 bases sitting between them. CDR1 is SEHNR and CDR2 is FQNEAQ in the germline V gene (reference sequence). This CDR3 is CASSLAGHHEQYF. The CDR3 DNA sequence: TGTGCCAGCAGCTTAGCTGGGCATCACGAGCAGTACTTC.

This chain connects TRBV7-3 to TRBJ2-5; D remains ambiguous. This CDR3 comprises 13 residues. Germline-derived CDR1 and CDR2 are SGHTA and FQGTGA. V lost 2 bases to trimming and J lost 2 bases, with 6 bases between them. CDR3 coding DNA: TGTGCCAGCAGCTTAGTTCAGCAAGAGACCCAGTACTTC. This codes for CASSLVQQETQYF. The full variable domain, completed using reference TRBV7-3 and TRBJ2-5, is GAGVSQTPSNKVTEKGKYVELRCDPISGHTALYWYRQSLGQGPEFLIYFQGTGAADDSGLPNDRFFAVRPEGSVSTLKIQRTERGDSAVYLCASSLVQQETQYFGPGTRLLVL.

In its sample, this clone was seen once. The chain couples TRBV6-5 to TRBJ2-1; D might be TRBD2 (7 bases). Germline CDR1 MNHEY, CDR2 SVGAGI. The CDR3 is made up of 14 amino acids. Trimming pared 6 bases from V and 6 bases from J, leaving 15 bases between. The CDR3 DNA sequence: TGTGCCAGCAGCCTCGTCGGGGGGCCCAATGAGCAGTTCTTC. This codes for CASSLVGGPNEQFF.

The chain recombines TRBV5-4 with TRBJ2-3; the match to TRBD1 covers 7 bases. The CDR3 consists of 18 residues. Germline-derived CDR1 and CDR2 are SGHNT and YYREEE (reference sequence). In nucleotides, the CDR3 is TGTGAAGCCTACGACCAAGGGGGCGGAGGACTCGGCACAGATACGCAGTATTTT. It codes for CEAYDQGGGGLGTDTQYF.

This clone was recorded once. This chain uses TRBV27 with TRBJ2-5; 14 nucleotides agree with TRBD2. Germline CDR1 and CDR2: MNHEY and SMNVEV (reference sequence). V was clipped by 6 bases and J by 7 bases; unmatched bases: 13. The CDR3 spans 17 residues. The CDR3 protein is CASRKSPGLAGEGTQYF. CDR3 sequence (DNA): TGTGCCAGCAGAAAAAGCCCGGGACTAGCGGGAGAGGGGACCCAGTACTTC.

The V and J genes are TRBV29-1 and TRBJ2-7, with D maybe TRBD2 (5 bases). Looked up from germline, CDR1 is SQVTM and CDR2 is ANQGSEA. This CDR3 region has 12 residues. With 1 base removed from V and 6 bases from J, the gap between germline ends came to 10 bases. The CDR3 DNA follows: TGCAGCGTTGAAGGCGGGCTCCGCGAGCAGTACTTC. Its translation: CSVEGGLREQYF.

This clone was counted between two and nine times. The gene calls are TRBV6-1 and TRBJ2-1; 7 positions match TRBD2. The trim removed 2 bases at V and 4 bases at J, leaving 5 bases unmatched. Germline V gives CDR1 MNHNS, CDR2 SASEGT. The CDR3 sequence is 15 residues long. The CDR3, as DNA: TGTGCCAGCAGTGAAAGCGGGGATCATTACAATGAGCAGTTCTTC. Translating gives CASSESGDHYNEQFF.

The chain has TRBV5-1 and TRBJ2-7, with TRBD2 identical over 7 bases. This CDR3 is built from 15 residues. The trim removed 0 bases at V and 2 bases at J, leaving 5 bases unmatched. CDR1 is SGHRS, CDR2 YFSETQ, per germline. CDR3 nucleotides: TGCGCCAGCAGCTTGGATAGGCGGGAGCCCTACGAGCAGTACTTC. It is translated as CASSLDRREPYEQYF.

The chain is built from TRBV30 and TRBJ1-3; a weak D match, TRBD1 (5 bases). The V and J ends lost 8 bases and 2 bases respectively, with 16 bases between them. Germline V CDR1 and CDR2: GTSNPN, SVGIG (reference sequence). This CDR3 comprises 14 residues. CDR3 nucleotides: TGTGCCGGGCACGGGGGGAACCCTGGAAACACCATATATTTT. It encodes CAGHGGNPGNTIYF.